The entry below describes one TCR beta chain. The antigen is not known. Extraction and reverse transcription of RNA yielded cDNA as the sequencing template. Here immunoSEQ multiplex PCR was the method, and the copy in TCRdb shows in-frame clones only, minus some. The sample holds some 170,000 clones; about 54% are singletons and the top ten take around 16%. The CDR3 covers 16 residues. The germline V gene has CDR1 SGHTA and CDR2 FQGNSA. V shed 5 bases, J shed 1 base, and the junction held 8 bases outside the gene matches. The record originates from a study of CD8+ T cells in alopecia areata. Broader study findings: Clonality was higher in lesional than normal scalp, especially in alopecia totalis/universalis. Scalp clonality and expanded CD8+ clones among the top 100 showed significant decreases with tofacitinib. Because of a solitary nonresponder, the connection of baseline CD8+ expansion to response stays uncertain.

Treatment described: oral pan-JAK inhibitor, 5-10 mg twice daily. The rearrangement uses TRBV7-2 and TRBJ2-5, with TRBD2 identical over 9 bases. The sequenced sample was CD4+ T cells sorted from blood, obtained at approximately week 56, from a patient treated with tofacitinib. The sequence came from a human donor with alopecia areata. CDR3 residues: CASSDKTSGFQETQYF. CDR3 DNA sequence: TGTGCCAGCAGCGACAAGACTAGCGGATTCCAAGAGACCCAGTACTTC.